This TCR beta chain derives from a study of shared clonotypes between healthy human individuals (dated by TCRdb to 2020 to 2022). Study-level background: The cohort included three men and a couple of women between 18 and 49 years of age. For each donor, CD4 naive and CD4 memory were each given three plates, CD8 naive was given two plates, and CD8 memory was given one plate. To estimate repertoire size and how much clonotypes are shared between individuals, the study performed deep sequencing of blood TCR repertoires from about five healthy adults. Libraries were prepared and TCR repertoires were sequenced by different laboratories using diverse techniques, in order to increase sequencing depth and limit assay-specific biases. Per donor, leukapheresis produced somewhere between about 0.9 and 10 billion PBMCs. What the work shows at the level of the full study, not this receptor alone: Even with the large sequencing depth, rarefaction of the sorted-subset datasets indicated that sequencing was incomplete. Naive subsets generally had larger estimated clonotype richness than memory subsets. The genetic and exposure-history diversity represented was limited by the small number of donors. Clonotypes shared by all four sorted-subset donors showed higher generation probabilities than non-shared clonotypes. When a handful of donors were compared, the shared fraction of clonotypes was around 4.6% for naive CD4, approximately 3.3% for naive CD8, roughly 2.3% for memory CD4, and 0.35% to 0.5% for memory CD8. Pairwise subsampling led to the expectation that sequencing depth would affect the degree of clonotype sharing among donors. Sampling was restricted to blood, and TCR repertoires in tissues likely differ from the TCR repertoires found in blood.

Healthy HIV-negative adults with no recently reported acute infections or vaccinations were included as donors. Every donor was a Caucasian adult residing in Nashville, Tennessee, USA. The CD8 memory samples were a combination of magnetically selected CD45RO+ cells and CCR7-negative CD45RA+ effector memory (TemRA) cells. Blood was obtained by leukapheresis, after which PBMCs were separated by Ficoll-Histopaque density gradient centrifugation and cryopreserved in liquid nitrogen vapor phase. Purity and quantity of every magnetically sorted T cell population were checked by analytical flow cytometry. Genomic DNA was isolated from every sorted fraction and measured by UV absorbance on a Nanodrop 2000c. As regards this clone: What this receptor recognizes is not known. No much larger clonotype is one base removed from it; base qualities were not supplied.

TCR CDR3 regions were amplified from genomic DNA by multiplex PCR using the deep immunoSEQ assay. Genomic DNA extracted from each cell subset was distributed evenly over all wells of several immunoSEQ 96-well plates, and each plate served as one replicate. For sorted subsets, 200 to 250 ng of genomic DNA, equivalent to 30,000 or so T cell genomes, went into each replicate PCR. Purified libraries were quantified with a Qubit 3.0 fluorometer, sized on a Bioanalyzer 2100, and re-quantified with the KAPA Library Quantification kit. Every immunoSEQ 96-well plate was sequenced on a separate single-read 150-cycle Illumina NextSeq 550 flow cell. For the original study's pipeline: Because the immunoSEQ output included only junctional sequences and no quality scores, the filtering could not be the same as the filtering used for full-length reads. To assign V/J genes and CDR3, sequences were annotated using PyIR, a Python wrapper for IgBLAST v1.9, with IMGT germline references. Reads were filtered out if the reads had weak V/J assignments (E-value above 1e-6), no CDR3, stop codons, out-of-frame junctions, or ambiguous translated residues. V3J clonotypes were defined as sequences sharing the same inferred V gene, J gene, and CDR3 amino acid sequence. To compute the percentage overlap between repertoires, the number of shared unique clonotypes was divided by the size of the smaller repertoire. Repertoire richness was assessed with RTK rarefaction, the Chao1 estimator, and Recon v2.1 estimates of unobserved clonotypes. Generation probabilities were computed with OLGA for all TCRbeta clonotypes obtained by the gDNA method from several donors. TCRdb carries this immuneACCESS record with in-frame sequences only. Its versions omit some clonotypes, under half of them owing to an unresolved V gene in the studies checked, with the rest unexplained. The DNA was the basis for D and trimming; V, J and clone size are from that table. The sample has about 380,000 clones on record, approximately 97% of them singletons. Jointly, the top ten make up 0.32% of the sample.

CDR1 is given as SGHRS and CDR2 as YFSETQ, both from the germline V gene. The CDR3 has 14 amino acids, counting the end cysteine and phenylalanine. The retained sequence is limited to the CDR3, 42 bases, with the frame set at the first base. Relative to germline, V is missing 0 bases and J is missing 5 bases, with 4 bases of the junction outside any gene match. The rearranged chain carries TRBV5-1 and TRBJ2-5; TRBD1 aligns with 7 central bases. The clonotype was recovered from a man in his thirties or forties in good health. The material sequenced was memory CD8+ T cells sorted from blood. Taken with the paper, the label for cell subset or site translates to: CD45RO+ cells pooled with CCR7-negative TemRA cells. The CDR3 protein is CASSLDRGRETQYF. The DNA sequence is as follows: TGCGCCAGCAGCTTGGACAGGGGCAGGGAGACCCAGTACTTC.